This entry features one T cell receptor (beta chain) sequence. Its specificity is unknown. Some clones are missing from TCRdb's copy, which holds only in-frame ones; the method was immunoSEQ multiplex PCR. The profile shows about 28,000 clones, 84% of them singletons. These data come from a study of OX40 agonist ivuxolimab in advanced cancers. Study context: Eligibility admitted prior anti-PD-1, anti-PD-L1 or anti-CTLA-4 therapy; roughly 37% had some. Partial responses were recorded for three patients, including one with hepatocellular carcinoma and two with cutaneous melanoma.

Germline CDR1 reads MDHEN; CDR2 reads SYDVKM. The CDR3 length is 13 residues. V lost 6 bases and J lost 2, with 10 bases in between. The study, taken as a whole, reports: Which antigen the expanded peripheral T cells recognized is unknown. Among the lowest peripheral clonal expansion occurred in 0.1-3.0 mg/kg partial responders.

The sequence was collected from an adult with an advanced solid tumor such as melanoma, head and neck, liver or kidney cancer. The chain couples TRBV28 to TRBJ1-1, with a weak D call TRBD1 (5 bases). This specimen consisted of CD4+ or CD8+ T cells sorted from blood, obtained in a trial of the OX40 agonist ivuxolimab. CDR3 loop: CASSPRVNTEAFF. DNA of the CDR3: TGTGCCAGCAGCCCCAGGGTTAACACTGAAGCTTTCTTT.